The next 6 T cell receptor beta chains were all read from a single sample in a study of CD8 T cells in ankylosing spondylitis. TCRdb re-called the 5' RACE reads through MiXCR, storing one row per CDR3 protein. Among 150,000 to 200,000 distinct CDR3 sequences, roughly 13% were seen once, and the ten largest hold 16%. The sample comprised blood, either unsorted or a sorted T cell fraction (not recorded which). The source is a male donor with ankylosing spondylitis or in good health (not recorded which).

The V call is TRBV4-1, the J call TRBJ2-3; 12 bases align to TRBD2. Trimming took 0 bases from V and 4 from J; bases not matched to a gene: 2. CDR3 size: 16 residues. Germline CDR1 MGHRA, CDR2 YSYEKL. CDR3 DNA sequence: TGCGCCAGCAGCCAAGAGACTAGCGGGAGTGCAGATACGCAGTATTTT. Translating it yields CASSQETSGSADTQYF.

The rearrangement uses TRBV20-1 and TRBJ2-7, with D maybe TRBD1 (5 bases). V gave up 0 bases and J gave up 5 bases, with 17 bases separating them. The germline V gene has CDR1 DFQATT and CDR2 SNEGSKA (reference sequence). The CDR3 is 15 residues long. CDR3 nucleotide sequence: TGCAGTGCTAGAGATCTAGGGGATGAGCTGGACGAGCAGTACTTC. Encoded protein: CSARDLGDELDEQYF.

This clonotype occurred many times. The rearrangement links TRBV6-4 to TRBJ2-6; D is perhaps TRBD1 (6 bases). The V and J ends lost 0 bases and 0 bases respectively, with 6 bases between them. The germline gives CDR1 MRHNA, CDR2 SNTAGT. The CDR3 is 16 residues long. This CDR3 is CASSDSDSSGANVLTF. The CDR3 coding sequence is TGTGCCAGCAGTGACTCGGACAGCTCTGGGGCCAACGTCCTGACTTTC.

V is TRBV6-1 and J is TRBJ2-2, with TRBD1 identical over 9 bases. The germline gives CDR1 MNHNS, CDR2 SASEGT. V gave up 5 bases and J gave up 3 bases; unmatched junction bases: 4. The CDR3 is made up of 15 amino acids. CDR3 DNA: TGTGCCAGCAGTCCCGGGACAGGGCACACCGGGGAGCTGTTTTTT. Translated: CASSPGTGHTGELFF.

The chain recombines TRBV2 with TRBJ2-1; 10 bases are a match to TRBD2. The ends lost 6 bases at V and 7 bases at J; junction bases unmatched: 6. The CDR3 has 14 residues. The germline V gene encodes CDR1 SNHLY and CDR2 FYNNEI. DNA of the CDR3: TGTGCCAGCAGCCTGTTGACTAGCGGGAATGAGCAGTTCTTC. This codes for CASSLLTSGNEQFF.

The chain links TRBV7-9 to TRBJ2-5; 9 bases are shared with TRBD2. CDR1 and CDR2 (germline): SEHNR, FQNEAQ (reference sequence). V lost 6 bases, J lost 0 bases, and 8 bases stayed unmatched. CDR3 length: 16 amino acids. The CDR3 nucleotides read TGTGCCAGCAGTCCGCCTAGCGGGATGTACCAAGAGACCCAGTACTTC. This codes for CASSPPSGMYQETQYF.